This T cell receptor (beta chain) comes out of a study of T-cell reconstitution after alpha-beta-depleted transplantation in children. The table lists this clonotype with many counts. V lost 5 bases and J lost 4, with 9 bases in between. The CDR3 covers 13 residues. Germline assignment: CDR1 SGHTA and CDR2 FQGNSA. Unique molecular identifiers were incorporated when the TCRbeta library was constructed. TCRdb ran MiXCR on the PCR reads and lists one entry per CDR3 protein. This sample has more than 150,000 distinct CDR3 sequences, with about 6.8% found just once. This TCR was sampled from a human donor who donated a stem cell graft to a child with Wiskott-Aldrich syndrome. The chain has TRBV7-2 and TRBJ1-3; D is ambiguous. The specimen comprised PBMCs from the stem cell graft donor, sampled from the stem cell graft. The CDR3 DNA reads as TGTGCCAGCAGCCTGGAAAGGGGAAACACCATATATTTT. This gives the protein CASSLERGNTIYF.